This T cell receptor (beta chain) was retrieved from a study of cytomegalovirus exposure and HLA in healthy donors. The length of the CDR3 is 14 residues. Between the trimmed V and J ends, which lost 4 bases and 6 bases, there was a span of 16 bases. Germline V gives CDR1 MDHEN, CDR2 SYDVKM. General study results and limits: Researchers left out some V segments, among them TRBV6-2 and TRBV6-3, as indistinguishable.

As for this clone: Its specificity is not known.

PCR used 60 Vbeta primers and 13 Jbeta primers. Measured with immunoSEQ multiplex PCR; TCRdb has only the in-frame clones, and not every one. The sample holds 180,000 or so clones, 82% seen once. This TCR came from a woman between 45 and 60 years old in good health and CMV-seropositive. Material for sequencing was PBMCs. The chain recombines TRBV28 with TRBJ2-7, with D possibly TRBD2 on 6 matching bases. CDR3 residues: CASSSAGLLREQYF. CDR3 nucleotide sequence: TGTGCCAGCAGTTCCGCGGGACTCCTTCGCGAGCAGTACTTC.